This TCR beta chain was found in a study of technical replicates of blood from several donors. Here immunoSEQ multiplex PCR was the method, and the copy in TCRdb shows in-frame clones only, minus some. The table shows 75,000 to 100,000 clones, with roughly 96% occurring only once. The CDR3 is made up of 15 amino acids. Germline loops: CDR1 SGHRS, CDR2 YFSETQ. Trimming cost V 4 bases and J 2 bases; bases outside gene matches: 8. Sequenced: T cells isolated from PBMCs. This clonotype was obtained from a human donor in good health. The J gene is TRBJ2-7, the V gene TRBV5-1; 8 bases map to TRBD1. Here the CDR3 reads CASSIQTGEAYEQYF. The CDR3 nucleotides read TGCGCCAGCAGCATTCAGACAGGGGAGGCCTACGAGCAGTACTTC.